A selection of T cell receptor beta chains follows, all from one sample in a study of shared clonotypes between healthy human individuals. Using immunoSEQ multiplex PCR, the repertoire was profiled, and TCRdb retains in-frame clones only, with some absent. The data contain fewer than 600,000 clones, roughly 80% of them seen just once; the ten biggest clones take up under 15%. Source material: PBMCs. These receptors were taken from a middle-aged woman in good health. Some clones in this sample may be carry-over from other donors' samples. CDR3s include the opening cysteine and the closing phenylalanine or tryptophan. D genes are given only for firm matches. Size tells how often a clone was seen (once, few, many) or the class of an expanded clone, and some rows leave it out.

D,J,V,size,DNA,CDR3
TRBD2,TRBJ2-5,TRBV14,few,TGTGCCAGCAGTCTACTAGCGGGGCAAGAGACCCAGTACTTC,CASSLLAGQETQYF
NA,TRBJ2-2,TRBV7-7,NA,TGTGCCAGCGGTCGAGGTTCCCCCGGGGAGCTGTTTTTT,CASGRGSPGELFF
TRBD1,TRBJ2-6,TRBV11-3,NA,TGTGCCAGCAGCCCTCGACAGGGGGGAACTGGGGCCAACGTCCTGACTTTC,CASSPRQGGTGANVLTF
NA,TRBJ2-7,TRBV7-3,NA,TGTGCCAGCAGCTCGACAGGCTACGAGCAGTACTTC,CASSSTGYEQYF
TRBD1,TRBJ2-2,TRBV6-5,NA,TGTGCCAGCAGTTACTTCGGACAGGGGGGGACCGGGGAGCTGTTTTTT,CASSYFGQGGTGELFF
TRBD1,TRBJ2-7,TRBV7-2,NA,TGTGCCAGCAGCCACAGGGGATATCAGTCCTACGAGCAGTACTTC,CASSHRGYQSYEQYF
NA,TRBJ1-2,TRBV28,few,TGTGCCAGCAGTTCCCCGACAGGACCAGGTGGCTACACCTTC,CASSSPTGPGGYTF
NA,TRBJ2-7,TRBV2,NA,TGTGCCAGCAGCGACCAACCCTACGAGCAGTACTTC,CASSDQPYEQYF
NA,TRBJ2-7,TRBV18,NA,TGTGCCAGCTCACTCGGACGGACCCCCTACGAGCAGTACTTC,CASSLGRTPYEQYF
NA,TRBJ2-3,TRBV25-1,NA,TGTGCCAGCAGTGATTACCGCCGGGCGACAGATACGCAGTATTTT,CASSDYRRATDTQYF
TRBD1,TRBJ1-1,TRBV6-5,NA,TGTGCCAGCAGTTCCGTTTTCGGGACAGGGGGCGGGTCAGCTTTCTTT,CASSSVFGTGGGSAFF
NA,TRBJ2-5,TRBV6-5,NA,TGTGCCAGCGGACAAGGCGAGACCCAGTACTTC,CASGQGETQYF
NA,TRBJ2-7,TRBV6-6,NA,TGTGCCAGCAGTTACAGGGCAGATGGGGCCTACGAGCAGTACTTC,CASSYRADGAYEQYF
NA,TRBJ2-4,TRBV7-9,NA,TGTGCCAGCAGCTCTAACCAGGGGGGCAACATTCAGTACTTC,CASSSNQGGNIQYF
NA,TRBJ2-7,TRBV7-2,NA,TGTGCCAGCAGCTTAGCTGCGACCTACGAGCAGTACTTC,CASSLAATYEQYF